One sample yielded the 27 T cell receptor beta chains listed below, sequenced in a study of blood T cells in healthy people across ages. For the second PCR, which ran for about 6 to 11 cycles, a sample-barcoded 5' primer and a J-beta primer mix were used. Each CDR3 protein is one row after TCRdb ran MiXCR on the 5' RACE reads. The top ten clones hold 9.4% of a sample with hundreds of thousands of distinct CDR3 sequences, around 25% of them seen once. These data also formed part of another study, on T cells of mothers and their children.

Sequencing was carried out using blood. These receptors were collected from a boy younger than 18 in good health.

In this sample, this clonotype turned up a few times. The chain recombines TRBV29-1 with TRBJ1-1; tentative D call: TRBD1 (5 bases). Germline values: CDR1 SQVTM, CDR2 ANQGSEA. This CDR3 is built from 13 residues. V was trimmed by 6 bases and J by 1 base, leaving 12 bases between them. The CDR3 is CSVPSGPNTEAFF. The CDR3 DNA is TGCAGCGTCCCCTCGGGGCCGAACACTGAAGCTTTCTTT.

In this sample, this clonotype turned up a few times. V and J are TRBV19 and TRBJ2-5, with TRBD1 matching over 11 bases. The end of the DNA aligns better with TRBJ2-7, so the J call may be wrong. Germline V gene sequence: CDR1 LNHDA, CDR2 SQIVND (reference sequence). The CDR3 length is 14 residues. The CDR3: CASSPWTGGSEQYF. The DNA for the CDR3 is TGTGCCAGTAGTCCCTGGACAGGGGGCTCCGAGCAGTACTTC.

The V call is TRBV19, the J call TRBJ2-7; maybe TRBD2 (6 bases). The germline gives CDR1 LNHDA, CDR2 SQIVND (reference sequence). The CDR3 has 11 residues. The V end lost 10 bases, the J end lost 7 bases, and 14 bases lay between the germline ends. CDR3: CATTEGREQYF. The DNA for the CDR3 is TGTGCCACCACGGAGGGGAGAGAGCAGTACTTC.

There are a few counts of this clonotype. The V and J genes are TRBV12-3 or TRBV12-4 and TRBJ2-7; tentative D call: TRBD1 (5 bases). The CDR3 runs to 14 residues. Trimming shortened V by 4 bases and J by 5 bases, and 15 bases separated the two germline ends. CDR3: CASSSNRHWDEQYF. DNA of the CDR3: TGTGCCAGCAGTTCAAACAGGCACTGGGACGAGCAGTACTTC.

The V gene is TRBV6-2 or TRBV6-3, the J gene TRBJ1-1, with 7 nucleotides matching TRBD1. The CDR3 is made up of 10 amino acids. V was clipped by 8 bases and J by 11 bases; unmatched bases: 5. CDR1 and CDR2 (germline): MNHEY, SVGEGT. The CDR3 protein is CASGDRVAFF. As DNA, the CDR3 is TGTGCCAGCGGAGACAGGGTCGCTTTCTTT.

This rearrangement joins TRBV29-1 to TRBJ2-4; TRBD2 matches at 7 bases. The germline gives CDR1 SQVTM, CDR2 ANQGSEA. There are 13 residues in the CDR3. Trimming at V came to 6 bases and at J to 7 bases, leaving 9 bases not matched to a gene. CDR3 in DNA: TGCAGCGTATTCACTAGCGATTTCAACATTCAGTACTTC. It encodes CSVFTSDFNIQYF.

A few counts support this clonotype. V gene TRBV14 combines with J gene TRBJ1-1, with D possibly TRBD1 on 5 matching bases. The CDR3 runs 17 residues. Germline V lookup: CDR1 SGHDN, CDR2 FVKESK. V shed 4 bases and J shed 0 bases, with 18 bases lying between them. The CDR3 reads CASSRYWERDLNTEAFF. In DNA, the CDR3 is TGTGCCAGCAGCCGATATTGGGAGAGGGACCTGAACACTGAAGCTTTCTTT.

This clonotype was recorded a few times. The chain recombines TRBV19 with TRBJ1-2, with TRBD1 identical over 8 bases. The CDR3 loop spans 12 amino acids. Germline values: CDR1 LNHDA, CDR2 SQIVND (reference sequence). The J segment lost 6 bases and the V segment lost 6 bases, leaving 3 bases of the junction unmatched. CDR3 nucleotide sequence: TGTGCCAGTAGCACAGGGGGAAATGGCTACACCTTC. Its translation is CASSTGGNGYTF.

The CDR3 sequence: CASSTQGVGLYGYTF. Here the CDR3 DNA reads TGTGCCAGCAGCACACAGGGGGTGGGCCTCTATGGCTACACCTTC. The chain employs TRBV6-5 and TRBJ1-2; TRBD1 aligns across 8 bases. Germline V gene data show CDR1 as MNHEY and CDR2 as SVGAGI. The J segment lost 4 bases and the V segment lost 6 bases, leaving 10 bases of the junction unmatched. The CDR3 length is 15 residues.

This clonotype was seen more than once but under ten times. The rearrangement joins TRBV7-2 to TRBJ1-3; possible D gene TRBD1, 6 bases. The CDR3 covers 17 residues. Germline V gene data show CDR1 as SGHTA and CDR2 as FQGNSA. V was trimmed by 3 bases and J by 0 bases, leaving 15 bases between them. DNA of the CDR3: TGTGCCAGCAGCTTCGGACCGACAGGCCGCTCTGGAAACACCATATATTTT. Translating gives CASSFGPTGRSGNTIYF.

The chain combines TRBV20-1 with TRBJ2-5, with 7 bases identical to TRBD2. V was clipped by 1 base and J by 6 bases; unmatched bases: 11. The length of the CDR3 is 15 residues. Per germline, CDR1 DFQATT and CDR2 SNEGSKA (reference sequence). The CDR3 DNA sequence: TGCAGTGCTAGAGCACGGGACTACCGGTTGCAGACCCAGTACTTC. It translates to CSARARDYRLQTQYF.

This clonotype was seen at least ten times. The CDR3 sequence: CATSGGSQETQYF. CDR3 nucleotide sequence: TGTGCCACCAGTGGAGGGTCCCAAGAGACCCAGTACTTC. The chain recombines TRBV24-1 with TRBJ2-5, with TRBD2 as a possible D gene (5 bases). Germline V gives CDR1 KGHDR, CDR2 SFDVKD. This CDR3 comprises 13 residues. Trimming removed 5 bases from V and 1 base from J, with 7 bases in between.

There are a few counts of this clonotype. This rearrangement joins TRBV12-3 or TRBV12-4 to TRBJ2-6, with 9 nucleotides matching TRBD2. V lost 2 bases, J lost 0 bases, and 5 bases stayed unmatched. The CDR3 extends over 18 amino acids. The CDR3 loop is CASSLTLAGISGANVLTF. The CDR3 DNA follows: TGTGCCAGCAGTTTAACCCTAGCGGGAATCTCTGGGGCCAACGTCCTGACTTTC.

V and J are TRBV4-1 and TRBJ1-3, with D unresolved. Germline V gene sequence: CDR1 MGHRA, CDR2 YSYEKL. The V end lost 0 bases, the J end lost 0 bases, and 9 bases lay between the germline ends. The CDR3 consists of 16 residues. The CDR3 DNA is TGCGCCAGCAGCCAAGAAGTCCACTACTCTGGAAACACCATATATTTT. Translating it yields CASSQEVHYSGNTIYF.

This clonotype was picked up a small number of times. This chain uses TRBV4-3 with TRBJ2-4; 8 bases agree with TRBD1. The CDR3 has 17 amino acids. Trimming cost V 4 bases and J 3 bases; bases outside gene matches: 11. Germline V gene data show CDR1 as LGHNA and CDR2 as YSLEER. CDR3 region: CASSRQGAHAVKNIQYF. CDR3 coding DNA: TGCGCCAGCAGCCGCCAGGGGGCGCATGCCGTCAAAAACATTCAGTACTTC.

This chain links TRBV28 with TRBJ2-2; D perhaps matches TRBD2 (6 bases). The CDR3 loop spans 15 amino acids. Germline V gene lookup returns CDR1 MDHEN and CDR2 SYDVKM. The V and J ends lost 11 bases and 1 base respectively, with 17 bases between them. The CDR3, as DNA: TGTGCCGGCACCACTGCGGGGCTGAACACCGGGGAGCTGTTTTTT. It translates to CAGTTAGLNTGELFF.

The V call is TRBV29-1, the J call TRBJ2-7; 7 bases are shared with TRBD1. The junction had 2 bases not matched to a gene; V was cut back by 4 bases and J by 2 bases. Germline CDR1 and CDR2: SQVTM and ANQGSEA. CDR3 length: 12 residues. This CDR3 reads CSVGGTAYEQYF. CDR3 in DNA: TGCAGCGTTGGAGGGACAGCCTACGAGCAGTACTTC.

This clonotype has only a few counts. V and J are TRBV7-9 and TRBJ2-7, with D unresolved. Germline V gene sequence: CDR1 SEHNR, CDR2 FQNEAQ (reference sequence). This CDR3 is 13 amino acids long. V was trimmed by 1 base and J by 5 bases, leaving 9 bases between them. CDR3 nucleotides: TGTGCCAGCAGCTTAGGGTCTTCCGACGAGCAGTACTTC. Translating it yields CASSLGSSDEQYF. Supplemented by reference TRBV7-9 and TRBJ2-7, the full variable domain reads DTGVSQNPRHKITKRGQNVTFRCDPISEHNRLYWYRQTLGQGPEFLTYFQNEAQLEKSRLLSDRFSAERPKGSFSTLEIQRTEQGDSAMYLCASSLGSSDEQYFGPGTRLTVT.

This clonotype showed up just a few times. The chain joins TRBV20-1 to TRBJ2-7; TRBD1 aligns across 9 bases. The CDR3 runs to 16 residues. Germline V gene sequence: CDR1 DFQATT, CDR2 SNEGSKA (reference sequence). J lost 0 bases, V lost 5 bases, and 11 bases had no gene match. CDR3 amino acids: CSAETGGQGLSYEQYF. Written as DNA, the CDR3 is TGCAGTGCTGAAACAGGGGGACAGGGCCTCTCCTACGAGCAGTACTTC.

This clonotype was detected a few times. CDR3 in DNA: TGTGCCAGCAGCTTAACGGGACTAGCGGGAGGAGGGGAGACCCAGTACTTC. Protein product: CASSLTGLAGGGETQYF. V usage is TRBV7-3 and J usage is TRBJ2-5, with 15 bases identical to TRBD2. V trimming: 0 bases; J trimming: 5 bases; junction bases outside the gene matches: 4. Germline loops: CDR1 SGHTA, CDR2 FQGTGA. The CDR3 is made up of 17 amino acids.

This clonotype turned up a few times. The CDR3 sequence: CASSPITRLATGETQYF. DNA for the CDR3: TGTGCCAGCAGTCCCATCACCCGACTAGCAACGGGGGAGACCCAGTACTTC. The chain links TRBV6-2 or TRBV6-3 to TRBJ2-5; 7 bases align to TRBD2. CDR3 length: 17 residues. Unmatched junction bases numbered 17, after V lost 5 bases and J lost 5 bases. Germline values: CDR1 MNHEY, CDR2 SVGEGT.

V usage is TRBV28 and J usage is TRBJ2-7; D is perhaps TRBD2 (6 bases). Germline lookup yields CDR1 MDHEN and CDR2 SYDVKM. Trimming removed 4 bases at V and 3 bases at J, with 13 bases between. This CDR3 comprises 14 residues. The CDR3 protein is CASSSFGGNYEQYF. CDR3 bases: TGTGCCAGCAGTTCCTTCGGCGGGAACTACGAGCAGTACTTC.

V and J are TRBV28 and TRBJ2-3; 7 bases line up with TRBD2. CDR3 length equals 14 residues. The germline V gene has CDR1 MDHEN and CDR2 SYDVKM. After removal of 7 bases from V and 1 base from J, the junction contained 5 bases not matched to a gene. The CDR3 region is CASTLAEGTDTQYF. As DNA, the CDR3 is TGTGCCAGCACTCTAGCGGAGGGCACAGATACGCAGTATTTT.

This clonotype was observed a few times. The V gene is TRBV7-9, the J gene TRBJ2-7, with D possibly TRBD1 on 6 matching bases. The germline V and J ends were trimmed by 4 bases and 0 bases, with 13 bases remaining between them. There are 15 residues in the CDR3. Germline V gene sequence: CDR1 SEHNR, CDR2 FQNEAQ (reference sequence). Here the CDR3 reads CASSSRTASSYEQYF. The CDR3 DNA reads as TGTGCCAGCAGCTCCCGGACAGCGAGCTCCTACGAGCAGTACTTC.

The CDR3 coding sequence is TGCGCCAGCAGTCACAGGGAATGGGATCAGCCCCAGCATTTT. Amino acids: CASSHREWDQPQHF. The V and J genes are TRBV10-2 and TRBJ1-5; D may be TRBD1 (6 bases). The CDR3 consists of 14 residues. Trimming left V 5 bases short and J 5 bases short, with 13 bases between. CDR1 is WSHSY and CDR2 is SAAADI in the germline V gene.

This clonotype was detected a few times. The chain recombines TRBV2 with TRBJ2-5; 8 positions agree with TRBD2. The DNA end favors TRBJ2-1, so the J call may be wrong. Germline V gene sequence: CDR1 SNHLY, CDR2 FYNNEI. This CDR3 region has 13 residues. The CDR3 region is CASQRETGNEQFF. CDR3 DNA: TGTGCCAGCCAGCGGGAGACAGGCAATGAGCAGTTCTTC.

The V call is TRBV7-2, the J call TRBJ2-7, with 10 nucleotides matching TRBD2. The closer fit of TRBJ2-1 to the DNA end suggests the J call may be wrong. Per the germline V gene, CDR1 is SGHTA and CDR2 is FQGNSA. The CDR3 covers 14 residues. In nucleotides, the CDR3 is TGTGCCAGCAGCCCTACTAGCGGGGACAATGAGCAGTTCTTC. Amino acid sequence: CASSPTSGDNEQFF.